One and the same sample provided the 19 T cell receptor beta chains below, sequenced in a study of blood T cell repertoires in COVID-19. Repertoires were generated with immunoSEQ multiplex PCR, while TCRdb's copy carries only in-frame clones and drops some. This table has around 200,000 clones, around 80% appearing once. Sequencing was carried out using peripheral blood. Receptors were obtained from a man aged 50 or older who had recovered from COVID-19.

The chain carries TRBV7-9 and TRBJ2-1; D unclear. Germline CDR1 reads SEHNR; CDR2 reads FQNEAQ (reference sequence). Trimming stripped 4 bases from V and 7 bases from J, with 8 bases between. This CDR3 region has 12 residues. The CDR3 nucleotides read TGTGCCAGCAGCTCTAGGTGGAATGAGCAGTTCTTC. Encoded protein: CASSSRWNEQFF.

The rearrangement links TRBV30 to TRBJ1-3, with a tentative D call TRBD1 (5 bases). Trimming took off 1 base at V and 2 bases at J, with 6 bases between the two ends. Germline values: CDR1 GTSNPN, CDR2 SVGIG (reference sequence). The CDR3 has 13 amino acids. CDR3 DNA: TGTGCCTGGAGTGCAGGGACTGGAAACACCATATATTTT. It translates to CAWSAGTGNTIYF.

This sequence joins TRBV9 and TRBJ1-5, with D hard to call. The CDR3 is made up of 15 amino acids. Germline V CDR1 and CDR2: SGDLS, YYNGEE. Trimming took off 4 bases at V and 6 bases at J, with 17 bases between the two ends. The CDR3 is CASSLAGTEGQPQHF. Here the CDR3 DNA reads TGTGCCAGCAGCCTCGCCGGAACCGAGGGTCAGCCCCAGCATTTT.

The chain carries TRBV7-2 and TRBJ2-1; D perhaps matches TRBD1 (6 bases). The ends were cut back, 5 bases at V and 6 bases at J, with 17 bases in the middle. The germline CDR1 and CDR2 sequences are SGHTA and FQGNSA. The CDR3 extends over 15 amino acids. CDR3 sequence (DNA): TGTGCCAGCAGCCGTACAGGGTTCAGTACCAATGAGCAGTTCTTC. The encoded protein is CASSRTGFSTNEQFF.

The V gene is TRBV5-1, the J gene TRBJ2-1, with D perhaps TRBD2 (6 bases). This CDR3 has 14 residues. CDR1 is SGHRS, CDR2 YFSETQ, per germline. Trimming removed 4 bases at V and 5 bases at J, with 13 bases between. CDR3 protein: CASSHGTLNNEQFF. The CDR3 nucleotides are TGCGCCAGCAGCCACGGGACTCTAAACAATGAGCAGTTCTTC.

This chain's CDR3 is CASSPAGRGNGELFF. The CDR3 DNA follows: TGTGCCAGCAGCCCAGCGGGCAGGGGGAACGGGGAGCTGTTTTTT. V gene TRBV7-2 combines with J gene TRBJ2-2, with a possible D match to TRBD1 (7 bases). CDR1 SGHTA and CDR2 FQGNSA come from the germline V gene. The CDR3 loop spans 15 amino acids. Trimming took 5 bases from V and 7 from J, leaving 17 bases between them.

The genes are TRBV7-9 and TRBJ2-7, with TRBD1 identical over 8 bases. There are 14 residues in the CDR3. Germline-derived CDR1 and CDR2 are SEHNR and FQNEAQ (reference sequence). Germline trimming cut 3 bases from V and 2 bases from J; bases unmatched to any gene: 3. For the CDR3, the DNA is TGTGCCAGCAGCTTCGGGACAGGTACCTACGAGCAGTACTTC. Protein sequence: CASSFGTGTYEQYF.

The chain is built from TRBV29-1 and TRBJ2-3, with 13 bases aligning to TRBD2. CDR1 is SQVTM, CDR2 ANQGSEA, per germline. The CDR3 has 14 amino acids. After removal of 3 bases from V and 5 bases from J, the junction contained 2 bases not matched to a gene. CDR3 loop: CSVDRLAGGDTQYF. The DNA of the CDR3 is TGCAGCGTTGATCGACTAGCGGGAGGAGATACGCAGTATTTT.

CDR3: CASSLVVQGQDNSPLHF. CDR3 nucleotides: TGTGCCAGCAGCTTAGTCGTTCAGGGACAGGATAATTCACCCCTCCACTTT. The chain combines TRBV7-9 with TRBJ1-6; 8 nucleotides line up with TRBD1. Trimming cost V 1 base and J 5 bases; bases outside gene matches: 7. In germline, CDR1 is SEHNR, CDR2 FQNEAQ (reference sequence). The CDR3 is 17 residues long.

The CDR3, as DNA: TGCAGCGTTCCGGTTTGGGGCGAGACCCAGTACTTC. Protein: CSVPVWGETQYF. J is TRBJ2-5 and V is TRBV29-1; TRBD1 is a possible D gene (5 bases). V lost 5 bases and J lost 5, with 12 bases in between. Per germline, CDR1 SQVTM and CDR2 ANQGSEA. This CDR3 region has 12 residues.

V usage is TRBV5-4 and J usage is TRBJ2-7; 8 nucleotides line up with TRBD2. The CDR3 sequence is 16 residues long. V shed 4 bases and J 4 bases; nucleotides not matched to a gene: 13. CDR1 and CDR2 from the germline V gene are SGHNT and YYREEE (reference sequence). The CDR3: CASSRSGGATLYEQYF. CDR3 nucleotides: TGTGCCAGCAGCCGAAGCGGGGGTGCCACCCTGTACGAGCAGTACTTC.

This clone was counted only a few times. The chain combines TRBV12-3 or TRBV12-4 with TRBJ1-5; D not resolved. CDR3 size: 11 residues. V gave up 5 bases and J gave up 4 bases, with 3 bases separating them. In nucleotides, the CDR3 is TGTGCCAGCAGTCGGAATCAGCCCCAGCATTTT. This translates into CASSRNQPQHF.

The CDR3, as DNA: TGTGCCAGCAGTCGGGATCTTAATGAAAAACTGTTTTTT. Its translation: CASSRDLNEKLFF. The chain uses TRBV27 and TRBJ1-4; D gene ambiguous. V gave up 5 bases and J gave up 4 bases, with 8 bases separating them. There are 13 residues in the CDR3. Germline loops: CDR1 MNHEY, CDR2 SMNVEV (reference sequence). The complete variable domain, with remaining parts taken from reference TRBV27 and TRBJ1-4, reads EAQVTQNPRYLITVTGKKLTVTCSQNMNHEYMSWYRQDPGLGLRQIYYSMNVEVTDKGDVPEGYKVSRKEKRNFPLILESPSPNQTSLYFCASSRDLNEKLFFGSGTQLSVL.

The CDR3: CASSFFYEQFF. The CDR3 coding sequence is TGTGCCAGCAGCTTCTTCTATGAGCAGTTCTTC. The chain is built from TRBV7-2 and TRBJ2-1; D gene uncertain. V gave up 3 bases and J gave up 8 bases, with 5 bases separating them. The length of the CDR3 is 11 residues. Germline values: CDR1 SGHTA, CDR2 FQGNSA.

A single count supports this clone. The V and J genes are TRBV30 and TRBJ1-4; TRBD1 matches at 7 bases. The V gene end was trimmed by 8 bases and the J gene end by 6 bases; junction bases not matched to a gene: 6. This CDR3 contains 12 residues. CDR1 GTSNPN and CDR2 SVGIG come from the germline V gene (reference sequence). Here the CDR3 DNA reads TGTGCCGGGGGGAGGGGGCATGAAAAACTGTTTTTT. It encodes CAGGRGHEKLFF.

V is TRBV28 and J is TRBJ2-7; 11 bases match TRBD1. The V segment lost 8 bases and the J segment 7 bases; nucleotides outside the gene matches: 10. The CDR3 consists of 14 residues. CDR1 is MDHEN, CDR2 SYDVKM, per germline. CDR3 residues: CASGTGQGAFEQYF. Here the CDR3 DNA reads TGTGCCAGCGGTACCGGACAGGGGGCTTTTGAGCAGTACTTC.

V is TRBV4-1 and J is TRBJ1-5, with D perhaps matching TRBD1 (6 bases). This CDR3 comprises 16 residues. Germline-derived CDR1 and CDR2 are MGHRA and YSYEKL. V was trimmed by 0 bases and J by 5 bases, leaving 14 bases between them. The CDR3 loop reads CASSQDFGTIDQPQHF. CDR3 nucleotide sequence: TGCGCCAGCAGCCAAGATTTTGGGACAATCGATCAGCCCCAGCATTTT.

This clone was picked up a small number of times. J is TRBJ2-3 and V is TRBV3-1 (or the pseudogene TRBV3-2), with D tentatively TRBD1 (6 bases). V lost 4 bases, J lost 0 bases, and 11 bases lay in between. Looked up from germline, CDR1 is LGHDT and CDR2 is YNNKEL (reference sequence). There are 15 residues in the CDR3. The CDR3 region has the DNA TGTGCCAGCAGCCGGACAGTGACTAGCACAGATACGCAGTATTTT. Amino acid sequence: CASSRTVTSTDTQYF.

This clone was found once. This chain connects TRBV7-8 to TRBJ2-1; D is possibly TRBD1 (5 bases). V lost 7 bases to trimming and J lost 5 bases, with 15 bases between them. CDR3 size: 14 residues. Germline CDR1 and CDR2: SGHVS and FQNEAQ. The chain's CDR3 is CASNLRPTDNEQFF. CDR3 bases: TGTGCCAGCAACCTCAGGCCGACAGACAATGAGCAGTTCTTC.